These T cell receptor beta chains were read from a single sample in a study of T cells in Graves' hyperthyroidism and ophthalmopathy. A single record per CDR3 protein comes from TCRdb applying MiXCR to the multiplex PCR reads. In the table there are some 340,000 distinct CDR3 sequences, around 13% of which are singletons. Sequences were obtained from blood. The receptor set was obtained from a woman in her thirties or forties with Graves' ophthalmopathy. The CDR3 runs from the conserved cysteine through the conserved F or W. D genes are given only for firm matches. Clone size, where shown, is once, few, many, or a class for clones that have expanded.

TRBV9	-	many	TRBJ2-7	CASSVVDTDLYF	TGTGCCAGCAGCGTAGTTGACACCGACCTGTACTTC
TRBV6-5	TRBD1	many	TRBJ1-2	CASSYDLGTGTRGYTF	TGTGCCAGCAGTTACGACTTAGGGACAGGGACTCGTGGCTACACCTTC
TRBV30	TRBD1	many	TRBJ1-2	CAWATGGNYGYTF	TGTGCCTGGGCAACAGGGGGTAACTATGGCTACACCTTC
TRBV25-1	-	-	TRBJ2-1	CASREPTWDNEQFF	TGTGCCAGCAGGGAACCGACTTGGGACAATGAGCAGTTCTTC
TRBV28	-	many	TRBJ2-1	CASNPPRGEQFF	TGTGCCAGCAATCCCCCAAGAGGAGAGCAGTTCTTC
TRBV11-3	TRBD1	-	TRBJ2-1	CASSLDWDREDNEQFF	TGTGCCAGCAGCTTAGATTGGGACAGGGAAGACAATGAGCAGTTCTTC
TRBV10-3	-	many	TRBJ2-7	CAISDPRERAGDEQYF	TGTGCCATCAGTGATCCCAGGGAGAGGGCCGGAGACGAGCAGTACTTC
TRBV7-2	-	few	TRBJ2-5	CASSPGHRLYQETQYF	TGTGCCAGCAGTCCCGGACACCGACTGTACCAAGAGACCCAGTACTTC
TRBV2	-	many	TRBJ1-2	CARAEGSKGYTF	TGTGCCAGGGCGGAAGGCTCCAAAGGCTACACCTTC
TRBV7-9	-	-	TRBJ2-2	CASSPRGSANTGELFF	TGTGCCAGCAGCCCGAGGGGGTCAGCGAACACCGGGGAGCTGTTTTTT
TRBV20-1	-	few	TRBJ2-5	CSARDWRGPNQETQYF	TGCAGTGCTAGAGATTGGCGGGGTCCCAACCAAGAGACCCAGTACTTC
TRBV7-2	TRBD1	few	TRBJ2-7	CASSLASSTGLPYEQYF	TGTGCCAGCAGCTTAGCTTCCTCGACAGGGCTGCCCTACGAGCAGTACTTC
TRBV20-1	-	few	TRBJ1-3	CSAHPFPQNTIYF	TGCAGTGCTCACCCCTTCCCTCAAAACACCATATATTTT
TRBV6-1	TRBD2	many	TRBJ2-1	CASSARGQREYVEQFF	TGTGCCAGCAGTGCACGAGGCCAGCGGGAGTACGTTGAGCAGTTCTTC
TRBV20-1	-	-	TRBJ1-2	CSARRASSSYGYTF	TGCAGTGCTAGACGGGCCAGCTCCTCCTATGGCTACACCTTC
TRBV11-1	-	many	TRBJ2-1	CASSLSPGYEQFF	TGTGCCAGCAGCTTATCGCCAGGGTATGAGCAGTTCTTC
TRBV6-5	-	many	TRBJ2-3	CASSYGATDTQYF	TGTGCCAGCAGTTACGGGGCCACAGATACGCAGTATTTT
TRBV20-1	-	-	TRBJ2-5	CSARAETGETQYF	TGCAGTGCTAGAGCCGAGACGGGAGAGACCCAGTACTTC
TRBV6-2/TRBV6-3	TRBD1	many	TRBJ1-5	CASSRQGQGNLPQHF	TGTGCCAGCAGTCGCCAAGGACAGGGTAATTTGCCCCAGCATTTT
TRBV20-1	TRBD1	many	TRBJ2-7	CSAPRQGRNEQYF	TGCAGTGCTCCCAGACAGGGGAGGAACGAGCAGTACTTC
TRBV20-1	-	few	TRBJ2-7	CSATGPRGYEQYF	TGCAGTGCTACAGGGCCCCGCGGGTACGAGCAGTACTTC
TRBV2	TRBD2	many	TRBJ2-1	CASSVSGRSSYNEQFF	TGTGCCAGCAGTGTAAGCGGGAGAAGCTCCTACAATGAGCAGTTCTTC
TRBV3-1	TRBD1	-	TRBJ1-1	CASSQGQGVIGGTEAFF	TGTGCCAGCAGCCAGGGACAGGGTGTAATCGGTGGGACTGAAGCTTTCTTT
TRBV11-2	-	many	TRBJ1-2	CASSVTRANYGYTF	TGTGCCAGCAGTGTGACTAGAGCTAACTATGGCTACACCTTC
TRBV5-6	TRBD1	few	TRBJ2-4	CASSLWTGFWQNIQYF	TGTGCCAGCAGCTTGTGGACAGGGTTTTGGCAAAACATTCAGTACTTC
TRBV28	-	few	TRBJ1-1	CASRSGAGGGTEAFF	TGTGCCAGCAGAAGTGGCGCGGGCGGGGGCACTGAAGCTTTCTTT
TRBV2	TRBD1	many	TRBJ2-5	CASSQETGGKETQYF	TGTGCCAGCAGCCAGGAGACAGGGGGGAAAGAGACCCAGTACTTC
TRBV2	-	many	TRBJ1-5	CASRRQGNQPQHF	TGTGCCAGCCGAAGGCAGGGGAATCAGCCCCAGCATTTT
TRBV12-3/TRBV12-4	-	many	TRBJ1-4	CASSLIDFSLSEKLFF	TGTGCCAGCAGTTTGATCGACTTTAGTCTGTCTGAAAAACTGTTTTTT
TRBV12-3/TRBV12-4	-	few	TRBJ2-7	CASRPGRGGYEQYF	TGTGCCAGCAGACCGGGACGGGGTGGATACGAGCAGTACTTC